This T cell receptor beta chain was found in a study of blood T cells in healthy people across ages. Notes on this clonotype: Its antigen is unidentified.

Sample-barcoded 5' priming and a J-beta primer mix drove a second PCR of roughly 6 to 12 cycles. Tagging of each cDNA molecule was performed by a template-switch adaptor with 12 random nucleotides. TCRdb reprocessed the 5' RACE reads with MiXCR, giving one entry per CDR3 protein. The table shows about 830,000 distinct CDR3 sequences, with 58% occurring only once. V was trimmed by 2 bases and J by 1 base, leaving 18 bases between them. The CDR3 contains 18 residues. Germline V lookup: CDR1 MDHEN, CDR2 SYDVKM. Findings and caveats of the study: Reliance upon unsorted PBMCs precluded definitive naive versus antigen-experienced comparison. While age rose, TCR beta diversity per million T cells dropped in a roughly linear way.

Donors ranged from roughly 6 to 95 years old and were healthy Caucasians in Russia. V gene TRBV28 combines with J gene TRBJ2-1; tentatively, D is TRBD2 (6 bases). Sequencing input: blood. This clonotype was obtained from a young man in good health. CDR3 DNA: TGTGCCAGCAGTTTACAATCGGGACTCGGGACGTCCTACAATGAGCAGTTCTTC. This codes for CASSLQSGLGTSYNEQFF. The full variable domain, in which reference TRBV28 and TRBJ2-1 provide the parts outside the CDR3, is DVKVTQSSRYLVKRTGEKVFLECVQDMDHENMFWYRQDPGLGLRLIYFSYDVKMKEKGDIPEGYSVSREKKERFSLILESASTNQTSMYLCASSLQSGLGTSYNEQFFGPGTRLTVL.